This TCR beta chain is from a study of early stage breast cancer tumors. With regard to this clone: Its ends do not fully match the called genes, so a read error is possible.

The germline V gene has CDR1 SGDLS and CDR2 YYNGEE. The CDR3 contains 13 residues. Sequenced by immunoSEQ multiplex PCR; TCRdb stores in-frame clones only, minus some. Here the sample spans more than 65,000 clones, approximately 80% being singletons. This TCR came from a person in their 40s with breast cancer. J is TRBJ2-1 and V is TRBV9, with 8 bases matching TRBD2. Sequencing was done on a sample of blood. CDR3 bases: TGTGCCAGCAACGTAGCGGGGATTTATGAGCAGTTCTTC. Its translation is CASNVAGIYEQFF.